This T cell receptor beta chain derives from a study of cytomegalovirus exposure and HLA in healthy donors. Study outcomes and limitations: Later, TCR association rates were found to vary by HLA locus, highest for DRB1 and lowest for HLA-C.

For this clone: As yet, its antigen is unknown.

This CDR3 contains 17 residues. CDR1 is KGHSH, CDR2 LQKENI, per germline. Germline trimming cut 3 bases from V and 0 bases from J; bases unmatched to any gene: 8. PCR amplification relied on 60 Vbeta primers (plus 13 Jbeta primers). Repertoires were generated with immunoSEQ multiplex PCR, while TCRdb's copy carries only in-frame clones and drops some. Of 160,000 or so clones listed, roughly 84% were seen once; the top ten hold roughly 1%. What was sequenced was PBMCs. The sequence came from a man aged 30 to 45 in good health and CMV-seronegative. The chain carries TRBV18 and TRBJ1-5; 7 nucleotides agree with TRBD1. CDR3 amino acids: CASSPQGTAYSNQPQHF. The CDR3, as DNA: TGTGCCAGCTCACCCCAGGGGACAGCTTATAGCAATCAGCCCCAGCATTTT.